This T cell receptor (beta chain) was observed in a study of T-cell memory formation after mild COVID-19. Overall study findings and caveats: CD4+ contracting clones were found mainly in CM and EM, and CD8+ ones in EMRA. Cross-reactive memory apparently joined, as some responding clones appeared in pre-infection memory.

Using its own MiXCR run on the 5' RACE reads, TCRdb lists one record per CDR3 protein. Here the sample spans about 400,000 distinct CDR3 sequences, under 15% being singletons. A remark on this clonotype: No antigen is known for it.

The V gene lost 1 base and the J gene lost 5 bases, with 8 bases spanning the gap. CDR3 length: 13 residues. Germline V gene lookup returns CDR1 SNHLY and CDR2 FYNNEI. The chain combines TRBV2 with TRBJ2-5; D remains ambiguous. The receptor comes from a man aged 18 to 30 who had mild COVID-19 (a few samples of this study predate the infection). Cell type and time point are not known. Input material: PBMCs or a T cell subset sorted from them (not recorded which). For the CDR3, the DNA is TGTGCCAGCAGTGAAGGGCGATCGGAGACCCAGTACTTC. It translates to CASSEGRSETQYF.